What follows are 15 T cell receptor beta chains derived from one specimen sequenced in a study of post-analysis software for immune sequencing data. Prepared libraries of TCR beta cDNA carried unique molecular identifiers. TCRdb called the PCR reads again in MiXCR, with one record for every CDR3 protein. Among fewer than 600,000 distinct CDR3 sequences listed, around 40% were seen once. General study points: A handful of TRBV segments were significantly more frequent in patients than in controls. TRBV5-6, TRBV5-1 and TRBV20-1 were among these segments.

Their antigens remain unidentified. The sequencing sample was made of blood. The receptors come from a girl aged 10 to 17 with multiple sclerosis.

The CDR3 nucleotides are TGTGCCAGCGGAACTACGGGCTCCTACAATGAGCAGTTCTTC. Its protein product is CASGTTGSYNEQFF. This chain links TRBV6-1 with TRBJ2-1; D is uncertain. The CDR3 is 14 amino acids. The V end lost 8 bases, the J end lost 0 bases, and 11 bases lay between the germline ends. Germline CDR1 reads MNHNS; CDR2 reads SASEGT.

Concerning this clonotype: Its ends do not fully match the called genes, so a read error is possible. The J gene is TRBJ1-1, the V gene TRBV6-2 or TRBV6-3, with D perhaps TRBD1 (5 bases). There are 14 residues in the CDR3. Per the germline V gene, CDR1 is MNHEY and CDR2 is SVGEGT. CDR3: CASSRGGEVTKAFF. CDR3 nucleotide sequence: TGTGCCAGCAGCCGTGGGGGTGAGGTCACTAAAGCTTTCTTT.

V gene TRBV29-1 combines with J gene TRBJ2-1, with a possible D match to TRBD1 (6 bases). Between the trimmed V and J ends, which lost 3 bases and 4 bases, there was a span of 10 bases. Germline values: CDR1 SQVTM, CDR2 ANQGSEA. This CDR3 comprises 13 residues. The CDR3 protein is CSVESRGYNEQFF. In DNA form, the CDR3 reads TGCAGCGTTGAGAGCAGGGGTTACAATGAGCAGTTCTTC.

The V and J genes are TRBV20-1 and TRBJ2-7; 8 bases agree with TRBD1. Trimming took 6 bases from V and 0 from J; bases not matched to a gene: 7. This CDR3 comprises 14 residues. CDR1 and CDR2 (germline): DFQATT, SNEGSKA (reference sequence). This CDR3 reads CSATRTGLSYEQYF. CDR3 sequence (DNA): TGCAGTGCAACCCGGACAGGGCTCTCCTACGAGCAGTACTTC.

This clonotype was observed a handful of times. The CDR3 DNA is TGCAGCGTTGGGACAGGGAAGAGCAATCAGCCCCAGCATTTT. It specifies CSVGTGKSNQPQHF. The V gene is TRBV29-1, the J gene TRBJ1-5, with 8 positions matching TRBD1. Germline assignment: CDR1 SQVTM and CDR2 ANQGSEA. The CDR3 has 14 residues. J was trimmed by 1 base and V by 4 bases; bases with no gene match: 3.

The rearrangement links TRBV20-1 to TRBJ2-7; 8 positions match TRBD1. Germline values: CDR1 DFQATT, CDR2 SNEGSKA (reference sequence). V shed 6 bases, J shed 5 bases, and the junction held 3 bases outside the gene matches. CDR3 length: 11 amino acids. The CDR3 DNA reads TGCAGTGCCCAGACAGGGGACGAGCAGTACTTC. Protein product: CSAQTGDEQYF.

This clonotype turned up a few times. The V call is TRBV4-3, the J call TRBJ2-5; TRBD2 agrees at 7 bases. TRBJ2-7 matches the DNA end more closely, so the J call is doubtful. This CDR3 region has 16 residues. In germline, CDR1 is LGHNA, CDR2 YSLEER. DNA of the CDR3: TGCGCCAGCAGCCAAGGGACTAGATGGGGAGCCGGCGAGCAGTACTTC. Encoded protein: CASSQGTRWGAGEQYF.

The V gene is TRBV6-6, the J gene TRBJ1-2; D unresolved. The V gene's germline CDR1 is MNHNY and CDR2 SVGAGI (reference sequence). The ends were cut back, 2 bases at V and 4 bases at J, with 11 bases in the middle. The CDR3 runs to 14 residues. The CDR3 spells CASSYGDLAYGYTF. The CDR3, as DNA: TGTGCCAGCAGTTACGGGGATCTGGCCTATGGCTACACCTTC.

This clonotype showed up just a few times. This chain connects TRBV10-3 to TRBJ2-5; no reliable D call. CDR1 is ENHRY and CDR2 is SYGVKD in the germline V gene. V gave up 0 bases and J gave up 1 base, with 9 bases separating them. CDR3 length: 15 amino acids. The CDR3, as DNA: TGTGCCATCAGTGAGTCGACGGCCCCCCAAGAGACCCAGTACTTC. Amino acid sequence: CAISESTAPQETQYF.

J is TRBJ2-7 and V is TRBV5-1; D is ambiguous. Germline V CDR1 and CDR2: SGHRS, YFSETQ. The V end was cut by 0 bases, the J end by 3 bases, with 13 bases between. This CDR3 comprises 15 residues. CDR3 residues: CASSLEKGPYYEQYF. The CDR3 DNA is TGCGCCAGCAGCTTGGAAAAGGGTCCCTACTACGAGCAGTACTTC.

There are a few counts of this clonotype. This chain links TRBV6-5 with TRBJ1-4; 9 bases fit TRBD1. The germline V gene encodes CDR1 MNHEY and CDR2 SVGAGI. The CDR3 is 14 amino acids. Trimming at V came to 6 bases and at J to 7 bases, leaving 6 bases not matched to a gene. CDR3 amino acids: CASRYTGGVEKLFF. The CDR3 DNA reads TGTGCCAGCAGGTACACAGGGGGCGTTGAAAAACTGTTTTTT.

The V call is TRBV28, the J call TRBJ2-7, with TRBD2 as a possible D gene (5 bases). Trimming cost V 5 bases and J 2 bases, with 13 bases left between them. Germline lookup yields CDR1 MDHEN and CDR2 SYDVKM. The CDR3 runs 14 residues. The DNA of the CDR3 is TGTGCCAGCAGTCCCTACCGGGGTACCTACGAGCAGTACTTC. Translated: CASSPYRGTYEQYF.

V and J are TRBV20-1 and TRBJ2-7; no reliable D call. Per the germline V gene, CDR1 is DFQATT and CDR2 is SNEGSKA (reference sequence). V was cut by 5 bases and J by 0 bases, with 8 bases left in between. This CDR3 is 12 amino acids long. The CDR3 region is CSARASSYEQYF. In nucleotides, the CDR3 is TGCAGTGCTCGGGCCTCCTCCTACGAGCAGTACTTC.

J is TRBJ2-5 and V is TRBV20-1, with 8 bases fitting TRBD2. V was clipped by 5 bases and J by 5 bases; unmatched bases: 7. Germline V CDR1 and CDR2: DFQATT, SNEGSKA (reference sequence). The CDR3 runs to 13 residues. The CDR3 protein is CSAPFSGSETQYF. CDR3 nucleotide sequence: TGCAGTGCTCCCTTCAGCGGGAGTGAGACCCAGTACTTC.

The CDR3 sequence is CSGTDRGEETQYF. In DNA, the CDR3 is TGCAGCGGGACGGACAGGGGGGAAGAGACCCAGTACTTC. This rearrangement joins TRBV29-1 to TRBJ2-5; 10 positions agree with TRBD1. From germline, CDR1 is SQVTM and CDR2 ANQGSEA. Trimming cost V 7 bases and J 3 bases; bases outside gene matches: 5. The CDR3 spans 13 residues.